The following is a TCR beta chain sequence with its context. Its antigen is still unknown. No much larger clone exists at a distance of one base, and base qualities are not known. According to the germline V gene, CDR1 reads MGHRA and CDR2 reads YSYEKL. The V and J ends are trimmed by 8 bases and 8 bases, leaving 21 bases between them. CDR3 length: 15 amino acids, cysteine to phenylalanine. Only the CDR3 part of the read is kept: 45 bases, read in frame from the first base. This sample was included in a study of graft-versus-host responses after intestinal transplantation (dated by TCRdb to the early 2020s). For the wider study: The transplants that recipients got were multivisceral, liver-intestinal, or isolated intestinal. All recipients received anti-thymocyte globulin induction followed by maintenance tacrolimus and steroids for roughly three years. Bulk TCR-beta CDR3 sequencing was used to track graft-versus-host and host-versus-graft alloreactive T cell clones in the graft, circulation and bone marrow after intestinal transplantation. Alloreactive clones were identified by sequencing pre-transplant mixed lymphocyte reaction products and comparing them with unstimulated pre-transplant donor and recipient T cells. The cohort enrolled about two dozen intestinal transplant recipients, one of whom was a retransplant, and 3 patients without pretransplant specimens were excluded. Donor T cell macrochimerism was defined as a peak of at least 4% donor T cells among recipient peripheral blood mononuclear cells. Samples from a few later patients were sequenced in-house on an Illumina MiSeq with MiXCR processing rather than by the commercial service. The research as a whole found: The conclusions were limited by the relatively low number and heterogeneity of the intestinal transplant patients. High GvH to HvG T cell clonal ratios were observed in the allografts of patients with donor T cell macrochimerism. Early after transplant, peak levels of circulating GvH clones were associated with declines in HvG clones. GvH clones were detected in recipient bone marrow, and some appeared earlier in ileal mucosa or blood, consistent with an intestinal mucosal origin.

The library was built by means of the immunoSEQ multiplex PCR assay. For most patients, genomic DNA was isolated with the Qiagen DNeasy Blood and Tissue Kit and sent frozen to Adaptive Biotechnologies for TCR sequencing. For most patients, high-throughput TCR-beta CDR3 sequencing of genomic DNA was performed by Adaptive Biotechnologies. The source study handled its data this way. TCR sequencing data for roughly 17 patients were retrieved from Adaptive's ImmunoSEQ software; a few other patients were processed with MiXCR and VDJtools. To correct CD4 versus CD8 sorting errors, sequences present in both subsets at a frequency ratio below 5:1 were removed. CDR3 nucleotide sequences shared between donor and recipient were removed because the origin of such sequences could not be assigned. To be classed as alloreactive, a clone needed at least 2-fold expansion over unstimulated cells and a minimum CFSE-low frequency of 0.002% (template counts) or 0.001% (read counts). Clones detected in sequenced pre-transplant spleen, lymph node, or MLR CFSE-low populations of the donor or recipient were defined as mappable. The cumulative frequency of alloreactive clones was calculated as a percentage of all sequences, weighted by copy number. Entries here come from immuneACCESS through TCRdb and include only in-frame sequences with V and J called. Some clones fail to appear in such tables; in the studies checked, an unresolved V gene covers under half of the shortfall, and the cause of the remainder is unknown. From that table come the V and J calls and clone size; the DNA was used to work out D and trimming. The sample yields about 86,000 clones; 88% were counted once. About 0.27% of the sample is taken by the ten largest.

The time point label for this specimen denotes: cells obtained before transplantation from donor or recipient. CD3+CD4+ and CD3+CD8+ populations were FACS-sorted from unstimulated pre-transplant donor and recipient cells taken from spleen or lymph nodes. The source of this sequence is a human donor who was the organ donor for an intestinal transplant. The rearranged segments are TRBV4-1 and TRBJ1-4, and the D gene may be TRBD1, 6 bases matching. The sequences come from unstimulated CD4+ T cells sorted from spleen or lymph node cells, collected before transplant. The CDR3 reads CASGLRGAVFEKLFF. At the DNA level, the sequence is TGCGCCAGCGGGCTGCGGGGGGCGGTTTTCGAAAAACTGTTTTTT.